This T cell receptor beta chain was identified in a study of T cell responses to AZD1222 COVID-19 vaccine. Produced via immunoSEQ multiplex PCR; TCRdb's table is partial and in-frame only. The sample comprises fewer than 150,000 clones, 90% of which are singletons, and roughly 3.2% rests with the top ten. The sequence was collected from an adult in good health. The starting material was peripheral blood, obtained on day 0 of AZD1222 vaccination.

The CDR3, as DNA: TGTGCCTGGAGTTCCGCCGGTGCAGGGGTGGGGGGTACGCAGTATTTT. Its translation is CAWSSAGAGVGGTQYF. The chain uses TRBV30 and TRBJ2-3; perhaps D is TRBD1 or TRBD2 (6 bases each). The CDR3 consists of 16 residues. CDR1 and CDR2 from the germline V gene are GTSNPN and SVGIG (reference sequence). Trimming cost V 2 bases and J 8 bases, with 23 bases left between them.